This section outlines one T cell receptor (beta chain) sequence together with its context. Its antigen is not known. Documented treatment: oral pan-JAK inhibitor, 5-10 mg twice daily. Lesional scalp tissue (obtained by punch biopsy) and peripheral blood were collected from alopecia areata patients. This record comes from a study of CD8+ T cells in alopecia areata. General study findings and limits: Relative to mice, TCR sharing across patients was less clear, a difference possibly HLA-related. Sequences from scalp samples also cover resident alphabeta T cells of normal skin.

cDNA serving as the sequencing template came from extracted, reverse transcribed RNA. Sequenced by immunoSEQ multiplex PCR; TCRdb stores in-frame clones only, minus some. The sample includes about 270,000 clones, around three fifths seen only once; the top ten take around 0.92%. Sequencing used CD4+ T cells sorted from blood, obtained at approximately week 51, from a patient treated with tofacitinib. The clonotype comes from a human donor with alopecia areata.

The CDR3 is CASSPRQAMRETQYF. The CDR3 DNA is TGTGCCAGCAGCCCAAGACAGGCCATGAGGGAGACCCAGTACTTC. The V call is TRBV9, the J call TRBJ2-5; D may be TRBD1 (6 bases). The V gene lost 4 bases and the J gene lost 5 bases, with 18 bases spanning the gap. Germline CDR1 and CDR2: SGDLS and YYNGEE. CDR3 length equals 15 residues. The full variable domain, rest sourced from reference TRBV9 and TRBJ2-5, is DSGVTQTPKHLITATGQRVTLRCSPRSGDLSVYWYQQSLDQGLQFLIQYYNGEERAKGNILERFSAQQFPDLHSELNLSSLELGDSALYFCASSPRQAMRETQYFGPGTRLLVL.